This T cell receptor (beta chain) was captured by sequencing in a study of cytomegalovirus exposure and HLA in healthy donors. Study-wide findings and caveats: A later analysis associated 15,000 or so TCR beta sequences with HLA alleles at a 0.05 false discovery rate. Across donors, sequencing depth was assumed by presence/absence analyses to be roughly uniform. Cytomegalovirus-associated status was assigned to approximately 160 TCR beta chains.

The CDR3 runs 15 residues. Germline V gives CDR1 KGHSH, CDR2 LQKENI. Germline trimming cut 8 bases from V and 0 bases from J; bases unmatched to any gene: 9. These donors counted as nominally healthy when sampled, but unrecorded immune exposures were likely. PCR used 60 Vbeta primers and 13 Jbeta primers. Generated by immunoSEQ multiplex PCR, the TCRdb table keeps only in-frame clones and is missing some. The table includes roughly 140,000 clones, about three quarters detected once. Comment on this clone: Antigen specificity is unknown.

The sample taken for sequencing was PBMCs. The clonotype comes from a woman in her 30s in good health and CMV-seronegative. The genes are TRBV18 and TRBJ1-1, with 7 bases matching TRBD1. The CDR3 loop reads CASAKTGTVNTEAFF. CDR3 DNA: TGTGCCAGCGCAAAGACCGGGACAGTGAACACTGAAGCTTTCTTT.